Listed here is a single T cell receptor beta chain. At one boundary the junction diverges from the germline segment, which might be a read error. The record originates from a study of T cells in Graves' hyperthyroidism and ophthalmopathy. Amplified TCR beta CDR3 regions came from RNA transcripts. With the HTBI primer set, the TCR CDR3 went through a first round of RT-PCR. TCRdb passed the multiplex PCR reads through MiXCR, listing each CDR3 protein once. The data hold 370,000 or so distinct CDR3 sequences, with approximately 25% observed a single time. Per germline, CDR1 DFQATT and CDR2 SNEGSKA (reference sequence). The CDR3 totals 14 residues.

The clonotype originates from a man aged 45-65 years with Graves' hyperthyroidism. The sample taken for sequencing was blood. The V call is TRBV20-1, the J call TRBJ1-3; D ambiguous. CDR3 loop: CSARGGVQGNTIYF. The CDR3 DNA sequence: TGCAGTGCTAGAGGCGGGGTGCAAGGAAACACCATATATTTC.